These T cell receptor beta chains were read from a single sample in a study of blood T cell repertoires in COVID-19. Data came from immunoSEQ multiplex PCR; TCRdb stores just in-frame clones and leaves some out. This sample has fewer than 30,000 clones, with over 75% found just once. Material for sequencing was peripheral blood. The receptors derive from a human donor in a cohort sampled during active COVID-19. The conserved cysteine and the conserved F or W are not part of the CDR3 here.

ASSDRDRSYNEQF,TRBV7-9,TRBJ2-1
ASSQGARASGNEKLF,TRBV4-1,TRBJ1-4
ASSLGGGPYEQY,TRBV27,TRBJ2-7
ASSPPGTHFGYT,TRBV18,TRBJ1-2
ASDFPGTGVNTEAF,TRBV12-5,TRBJ1-1
ASSPQQGVYEQY,TRBV4-1,TRBJ2-7
ASSYSPPSGVYNEQF,TRBV6-2/TRBV6-3,TRBJ2-1
ASSRYTEAF,TRBV19,TRBJ1-1
ASSSPRGRPTYEQY,TRBV6-6,TRBJ2-7
ATSRLTGDRDEQY,TRBV15,TRBJ2-7
RQDRHTEAF,TRBV20-1,TRBJ1-1
ASSRDRVNSGANVLT,TRBV7-8,TRBJ2-6
ASSSSGQGIHEQF,TRBV5-1,TRBJ2-1
ASSSTGTETYLTYEQY,TRBV7-9,TRBJ2-7
ASSEVTSVAYEQY,TRBV2,TRBJ2-7
ASRPGNTEAF,TRBV28,TRBJ1-1
ASTSPGQGGYEQY,TRBV28,TRBJ2-7